This is a list of T cell receptor beta chains from one sample in a study of blood T cell repertoires in COVID-19. Sequencing used immunoSEQ multiplex PCR; TCRdb keeps in-frame clones, though not all of them. The sample carries about 270,000 clones, roughly 79% recorded once. Sequencing input: peripheral blood. The receptor source for this set is a woman aged 55-69 years with active or convalescent COVID-19. The CDR3 runs from the conserved cysteine through the conserved F or W. The D gene is left open where the match is weak. The size field is filled for only some rows; it gives once, few, many or a size class.

>.|TRBV2|TRBJ1-1|.
TGTGCCAGCAGCCGGACTAATGAAGCTTTCTTT
CASSRTNEAFF
>TRBD2|TRBV28|TRBJ2-7|.
TGTGCCAGCAGACAACTAGCGGGGGGGCCGGGCAGCTCCTACGAGCAGTACTTC
CASRQLAGGPGSSYEQYF
>.|TRBV10-3|TRBJ1-5|.
TGTGCCTCGCAAGGGGGAAGCAATCAGCCCCAGCATTTT
CASQGGSNQPQHF
>TRBD2|TRBV6-5|TRBJ2-7|.
TGTGCCAGCAGGCGAGCGAGCGGGGTGTCCTACGAGCAGTACTTC
CASRRASGVSYEQYF
>TRBD1|TRBV19|TRBJ1-5|.
TGTGCCAGTAGTGCCGACAGGGACTATCAGCCCCAGCATTTT
CASSADRDYQPQHF
>.|TRBV5-1|TRBJ1-1|.
TGCGCCAGCAGCTTGCCGACAGGGAACACTGAAGCTTTCTTT
CASSLPTGNTEAFF
>TRBD1|TRBV6-6|TRBJ2-2|.
TGTGCCAGCAGAGGGGCCGGGACAGGGATCGCCGGGGAGCTGTTTTTT
CASRGAGTGIAGELFF
>.|TRBV10-3|TRBJ2-2|.
TGTGCCCGATCTCTTGATCCGGGACACAACACCGGGGAGCTGTTTTTT
CARSLDPGHNTGELFF
>TRBD1|TRBV11-3|TRBJ2-1|.
TGTGCCAGCAGCTTATCGACAGGGTTATGGAATGAGCAGTTCTTC
CASSLSTGLWNEQFF
>.|TRBV19|TRBJ1-3|.
TGTGCCAGTAGTACACACAGGGTTGGAAACACCATATATTTT
CASSTHRVGNTIYF
>TRBD2|TRBV3-1/TRBV3-2|TRBJ2-3|few
TGTGCCAGCAGCCAAGGACTAGCGGGTGAAATGCAGTATTTT
CASSQGLAGEMQYF
>TRBD1|TRBV5-4|TRBJ1-2|.
TGCGCCAGCAGCTTGATGGCAGGGGGCAGCTATGGCTACACCTTC
CASSLMAGGSYGYTF
>TRBD2|TRBV27|TRBJ2-7|once
TGTGCCAGCAGTTCCCACTCCGTAGCGGGCACCTACGAGCAGTACTTC
CASSSHSVAGTYEQYF
>.|TRBV11-2|TRBJ2-7|.
TGTGCCAGCAGCCTGAGCTTCTCCTACGAGCAGTACTTC
CASSLSFSYEQYF
>.|TRBV6-1|TRBJ1-2|.
TGTGCCAGCAGTGAACACAGGAGACTCCCGGCGCGCAGCTTC
CASSEHRRLPARSF
>.|TRBV3-1/TRBV3-2|TRBJ2-5|.
TGTGCCAGCAGCCGGGAAGGGGTGGAGACCCAGTACTTC
CASSREGVETQYF
>TRBD1|TRBV5-4|TRBJ2-2|.
TGTGCCAGCAGCCGACAGGGGGCGAACACCGGGGAGCTGTTTTTT
CASSRQGANTGELFF
>.|TRBV10-3|TRBJ1-5|.
TGTGCCATCAGTGAAATTGGTGGGGAGAATCAGCCCCAGCATTTT
CAISEIGGENQPQHF
>.|TRBV11-2|TRBJ1-1|.
TGTGCCAGCAGCCCCGGACAGCAGAACACTGAAGCTTTCTTT
CASSPGQQNTEAFF
>.|TRBV18|TRBJ1-2|.
TGTGCCAGCTCACCACTGTCGCTCCCTGAGGGCTACACCTTC
CASSPLSLPEGYTF
>.|TRBV7-9|TRBJ1-6|.
TGTGCCAGCAGCCGAGGCGGGGGGCCGTCGGATTCACCCCTCCACTTT
CASSRGGGPSDSPLHF
>.|TRBV11-1|TRBJ2-3|.
TGTGCCAGCAGCTTGGGCCCAGGAACAGATACGCAGTATTTT
CASSLGPGTDTQYF
>TRBD1|TRBV9|TRBJ1-2|.
TGTGCCAGCAGCGTAAATGGACAGGGGCGGAACTATGGCTACACCTTC
CASSVNGQGRNYGYTF
>.|TRBV18|TRBJ1-6|.
TGTGCCAGCCATCCCGGACAAGCGAATTCACCCCTCCACTTT
CASHPGQANSPLHF
>.|TRBV27|TRBJ2-1|.
TGTGCCAGCAGGTCCGAGGGAATTTACAATGAGCAGTTCTTC
CASRSEGIYNEQFF
>.|TRBV6-5|TRBJ2-2|.
TGTGCCAGCACGGACGTAGGCAGGGCCACCGGGGAGCTGTTTTTT
CASTDVGRATGELFF
>.|TRBV5-1|TRBJ1-2|.
TGCGCCAGCAGCTTGGGAGAGAACCTCGTCTTTAACTATGGCTACACCTTC
CASSLGENLVFNYGYTF
>TRBD2|TRBV7-2|TRBJ2-1|.
TGTGCCAGCAGCACGGGACTAGCGGGGTCTGAGCAGTTCTTC
CASSTGLAGSEQFF
>.|TRBV29-1|TRBJ2-7|.
TGCAGCGTTGAGAAGGGTGCGGGTTCCTACGAGCAGTACTTC
CSVEKGAGSYEQYF
>TRBD2|TRBV9|TRBJ2-2|.
TGTGCCAGCAGCGTAGGAGCGGGGGGCCGGAACACCGGGGAGCTGTTTTTT
CASSVGAGGRNTGELFF
>TRBD2|TRBV7-2|TRBJ2-5|few
TGTGCCAGCAGCTTAGCGACACGGGGGGGCCTGGGAGAGACCCAGTACTTC
CASSLATRGGLGETQYF
>TRBD1|TRBV19|TRBJ1-3|.
TGTGCCAGTAGTACTGGACAGGATCTGCTAAGAGAGTACACCATATATTTT
CASSTGQDLLREYTIYF
>TRBD1|TRBV19|TRBJ1-5|.
TGTGCCAGTACTTACCGGGACAGGGACGATCAGCCCCAGCATTTT
CASTYRDRDDQPQHF
>.|TRBV4-1|TRBJ2-1|.
TGCGCCAGCAGCCAAATGTTCGTGGCGTCTCGAGGGTTCTTC
CASSQMFVASRGFF
>.|TRBV12-3/TRBV12-4|TRBJ1-1|.
TGTGCCAGTTCGCGGGGAAACACTGAAGCTTTCTTT
CASSRGNTEAFF